The 18 T cell receptor beta chains in this list originate from one sample, sequenced in a study of blood T cell repertoires in COVID-19. Only in-frame clones appear in the TCRdb table, and some are missing; sequencing was by immunoSEQ multiplex PCR. The table shows roughly 240,000 clones, with approximately 87% occurring only once. The sample comprised peripheral blood. Receptors were obtained from a man aged 55 to 70 who had recovered from COVID-19.

This clone was recorded many times. The chain joins TRBV28 to TRBJ1-1, with TRBD1 identical over 7 bases. V gave up 11 bases and J gave up 0 bases; unmatched junction bases: 6. The CDR3 is 13 residues long. Germline-derived CDR1 and CDR2 are MDHEN and SYDVKM. CDR3 loop: CAVQGTMNTEAFF. The CDR3 coding sequence is TGTGCCGTACAGGGGACCATGAACACTGAAGCTTTCTTT.

This clone occurred once. The chain carries TRBV21-1 and TRBJ1-2. TRBV21-1 is annotated as a pseudogene. The CDR3 has 15 residues. The CDR3 bases are TGTGCCAGCAGCACCCAAGAGACGGGATATTATGGCTACACCTTC. It yields the protein CASSTQETGYYGYTF.

The chain couples TRBV7-2 to TRBJ2-2; unclear D gene. Germline loops: CDR1 SGHTA, CDR2 FQGNSA. CDR3 length: 14 amino acids. The germline V and J ends were trimmed by 4 bases and 7 bases, with 13 bases remaining between them. The CDR3, as DNA: TGTGCCAGCAGCTCCCGCGGATTTGGCGGGGAGCTGTTTTTT. Translating it yields CASSSRGFGGELFF.

This clone has only one observation. Other DNA sequences within the sample encode an identical CDR3. This sequence joins TRBV5-1 and TRBJ2-7; 9 bases line up with TRBD1. The CDR3 covers 14 residues. After removal of 4 bases from V and 1 base from J, the junction contained 3 bases not matched to a gene. From germline, CDR1 is SGHRS and CDR2 YFSETQ. This chain's CDR3 is CASSTGQGSYEQYF. The CDR3 region has the DNA TGCGCCAGCAGCACCGGACAGGGGTCCTACGAGCAGTACTTC.

The J gene is TRBJ2-7, the V gene TRBV7-9; 8 nucleotides align to TRBD2. The CDR3 consists of 14 residues. CDR1 is SEHNR and CDR2 is FQNEAQ in the germline V gene (reference sequence). Germline trimming cut 1 base from V and 4 bases from J; bases unmatched to any gene: 3. DNA for the CDR3: TGTGCCAGCAGCTTAGTAGCGGGGCCTTACGAGCAGTACTTC. It yields the protein CASSLVAGPYEQYF.

The chain combines TRBV3-1 (or the pseudogene TRBV3-2) with TRBJ2-6; possible D gene TRBD2, 6 bases. Germline lookup yields CDR1 LGHDT and CDR2 YNNKEL (reference sequence). The CDR3 loop spans 18 amino acids. Trimming stripped 0 bases from V and 0 bases from J, with 12 bases between. Here the CDR3 reads CASSQEGGLSSGANVLTF. Written as DNA, the CDR3 is TGTGCCAGCAGCCAAGAGGGGGGTTTGAGCTCTGGGGCCAACGTCCTGACTTTC.

The chain is built from TRBV5-6 and TRBJ1-3; 7 bases line up with TRBD1. In germline, CDR1 is SGHDT, CDR2 YYEEEE. The V gene end was trimmed by 0 bases and the J gene end by 3 bases; junction bases not matched to a gene: 3. CDR3 length equals 15 residues. DNA for the CDR3: TGTGCCAGCAGCTTGGGACAGGGCGTTGGAAACACCATATATTTT. Its translation is CASSLGQGVGNTIYF.

The rearrangement links TRBV29-1 to TRBJ1-1, with TRBD1 identical over 8 bases. Losses at the gene ends were 7 bases for V and 8 bases for J; bases not matched to a gene: 12. This CDR3 has 13 amino acids. Germline lookup yields CDR1 SQVTM and CDR2 ANQGSEA. The CDR3 protein is CSAGRQGPAEAFF. The CDR3, as DNA: TGCAGCGCAGGTCGACAGGGGCCGGCGGAAGCTTTCTTT.

In nucleotides, the CDR3 is TGCGCCAGCAGCAGCGGCAGGGGTAATGAAAAACTGTTTTTT. Its translation: CASSSGRGNEKLFF. The V and J genes are TRBV5-1 and TRBJ1-4, with a possible D match to TRBD1 (6 bases). With 4 bases removed from V and 4 bases from J, the gap between germline ends came to 11 bases. The CDR3 covers 14 residues. The germline CDR1 and CDR2 sequences are SGHRS and YFSETQ.

The rearrangement links TRBV5-1 to TRBJ2-7, with 9 bases identical to TRBD2. The V segment lost 3 bases and the J segment 6 bases; nucleotides outside the gene matches: 7. The CDR3 spans 14 residues. Germline lookup yields CDR1 SGHRS and CDR2 YFSETQ. The CDR3 region is CASSSISGSSEQYF. CDR3 DNA: TGCGCCAGCAGCTCGATTAGCGGGAGTAGCGAGCAGTACTTC. Supplemented by reference TRBV5-1 and TRBJ2-7, the full variable domain reads KAGVTQTPRYLIKTRGQQVTLSCSPISGHRSVSWYQQTPGQGLQFLFEYFSETQRNKGNFPGRFSGRQFSNSRSEMNVSTLELGDSALYLCASSSISGSSEQYFGPGTRLTVT.

CDR3 DNA: TGCGCCAGCAGCTTGGGACTAGCGGGAATTAACACCGGGGAGCTGTTTTTT. Amino acid sequence: CASSLGLAGINTGELFF. This chain joins TRBV5-1 and TRBJ2-2, with 11 bases fitting TRBD2. CDR1 and CDR2 (germline): SGHRS, YFSETQ. V shed 0 bases, J shed 2 bases, and the junction held 3 bases outside the gene matches. CDR3 length: 17 amino acids.

There are a few counts of this clone. This rearrangement joins TRBV9 to TRBJ2-2; 15 nucleotides line up with TRBD2. J was trimmed by 4 bases and V by 3 bases; bases with no gene match: 4. Germline lookup yields CDR1 SGDLS and CDR2 YYNGEE. The CDR3 is made up of 17 amino acids. CDR3 amino acids: CASSGTSGGEGTGELFF. CDR3 DNA: TGTGCCAGCAGCGGGACTAGCGGGGGGGAAGGCACCGGGGAGCTGTTTTTT.

The chain has TRBV18 and TRBJ2-3, with 7 bases that match TRBD2. The CDR3 has 16 amino acids. V was clipped by 1 base and J by 4 bases; unmatched bases: 8. Looked up from germline, CDR1 is KGHSH and CDR2 is LQKENI. CDR3 DNA sequence: TGTGCCAGCTCACCACGGCGGGAGCGTCGCCCAGATACGCAGTATTTT. It codes for CASSPRRERRPDTQYF.

This rearrangement joins TRBV7-9 to TRBJ2-5; 10 bases align to TRBD2. The CDR3 has 16 amino acids. Germline assignment: CDR1 SEHNR and CDR2 FQNEAQ (reference sequence). J was trimmed by 4 bases and V by 5 bases; bases with no gene match: 10. As DNA, the CDR3 is TGTGCCAGCAGCAATGGACTAGCGGAGGCGGTAGAGACCCAGTACTTC. It codes for CASSNGLAEAVETQYF.

This chain links TRBV9 with TRBJ1-2; D is unresolved. The V and J ends lost 0 bases and 3 bases respectively, with 6 bases between them. Germline CDR1 reads SGDLS; CDR2 reads YYNGEE. CDR3 length equals 13 residues. The CDR3: CASSVAGDYGYTF. In nucleotides, the CDR3 is TGTGCCAGCAGCGTAGCCGGAGACTATGGCTACACCTTC.

The rearrangement joins TRBV28 to TRBJ2-7; 10 positions agree with TRBD1. V shed 3 bases and J 6 bases; nucleotides not matched to a gene: 11. The CDR3 sequence is 16 residues long. Germline V CDR1 and CDR2: MDHEN, SYDVKM. CDR3 region: CASSFPAGTGVGEQYF. CDR3 in DNA: TGTGCCAGCAGTTTCCCTGCGGGGACAGGGGTCGGCGAGCAGTACTTC.

This clone was seen just once. For the CDR3, the DNA is TGCGCCAGCAGCCAAGAATCGGTGGAAGAGACCCAGTACTTC. This encodes CASSQESVEETQYF. V usage is TRBV4-1 and J usage is TRBJ2-5; no clear D. V was clipped by 0 bases and J by 3 bases, with 8 bases between them. The length of the CDR3 is 14 residues. Germline V CDR1 and CDR2: MGHRA, YSYEKL.

This chain links TRBV12-3 or TRBV12-4 with TRBJ1-5, with TRBD1 identical over 8 bases. The CDR3 sequence is 13 residues long. V gave up 6 bases and J gave up 7 bases; unmatched junction bases: 5. CDR3 coding DNA: TGTGCCAGCAGGGCGGGACAGGTCCAGCCCCAGCATTTT. It is translated as CASRAGQVQPQHF.